This T cell receptor (beta chain) is drawn from a study of human T cells and chemical hapten exposure. Looking at the study overall: Upper-back patch tests with 0.01% DPC were read at 6 days.

Points on this clonotype: No antigen is known for it.

The length of the CDR3 is 13 residues. V was pared by 7 bases and J by 7 bases, with 11 bases between. Study-level results: No shift was seen in TCRs above 1 in 1000 frequency with DPC sensitization.

TCRdb reanalysed the RACE reads using MiXCR and keeps one entry per CDR3 protein. The sample includes more than 65,000 distinct CDR3 sequences, about 9.3% of them seen just once. Time point in this sample: patch test 1, 2 weeks after DPC sensitization. Treatment reported: therapeutic diphenylcyclopropenone sensitization with weekly scalp DPC. This receptor was identified in a woman between 45 and 60 years old with alopecia areata. Some clones in this sample may be carry-over from other donors' samples. The specimen was whole blood, collected in connection with sensitization to the hapten diphenylcyclopropenone (DPC). This chain connects TRBV12-3 or TRBV12-4 to TRBJ1-6; a possible D gene is TRBD1 (6 bases). The CDR3 region has the DNA TGTGCCAGCAACAGGGCGGACAATTCACCCCTCCACTTT. It translates to CASNRADNSPLHF.